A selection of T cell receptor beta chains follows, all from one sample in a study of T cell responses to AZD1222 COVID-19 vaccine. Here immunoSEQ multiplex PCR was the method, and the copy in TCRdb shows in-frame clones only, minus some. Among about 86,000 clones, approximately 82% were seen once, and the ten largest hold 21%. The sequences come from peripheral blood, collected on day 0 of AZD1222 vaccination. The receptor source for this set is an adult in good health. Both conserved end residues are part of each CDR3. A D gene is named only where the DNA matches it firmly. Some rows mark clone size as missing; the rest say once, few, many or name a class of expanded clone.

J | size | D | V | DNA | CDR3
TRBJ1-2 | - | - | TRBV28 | TGTGCCAGCACCCTCGGGGGGGCCTATGGCTACACCTTC | CASTLGGAYGYTF
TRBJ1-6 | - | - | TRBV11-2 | TGTGCCAGCAGCTTAGCAGGCAGGGTCAATTCACCCCTCCACTTT | CASSLAGRVNSPLHF
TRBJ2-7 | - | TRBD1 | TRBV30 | TGTGCCTGGAGTGCGACAGGGTACGAGCAGTACTTC | CAWSATGYEQYF
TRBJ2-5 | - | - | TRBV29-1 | TGCAGCGCAATTGTAGAGACCCAGTACTTC | CSAIVETQYF
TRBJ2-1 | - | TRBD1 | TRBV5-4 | TGTGCCAGCAGCCCCAGACAGGGGGCCTACAATGAGCAGTTCTTC | CASSPRQGAYNEQFF
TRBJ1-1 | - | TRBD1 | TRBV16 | TGTGCCAGCAGCCAAAGGAGGACAGGGAACACTGAAGCTTTCTTT | CASSQRRTGNTEAFF
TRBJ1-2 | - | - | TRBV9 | TGTGCCAGCAGCCCCAGCCGTCAGGGGTATGGCTACACCTTC | CASSPSRQGYGYTF
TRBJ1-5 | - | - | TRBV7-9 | TGTGCCAGCAGCTTAGTAGGGCCAAATCAGCCCCAGCATTTT | CASSLVGPNQPQHF
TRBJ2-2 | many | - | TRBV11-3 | TGTGCCAGCAGCTTAGGCAGCACCGGGGAGCTGTTTTTT | CASSLGSTGELFF
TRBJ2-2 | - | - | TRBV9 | TGTGCCAGCAGCTCGGGCCTAATTCGGTCCGGGGAGCTGTTTTTT | CASSSGLIRSGELFF
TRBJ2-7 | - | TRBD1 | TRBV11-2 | TGTGCCAGCAGCTCCGGGACAGGCGAGCAGTACTTC | CASSSGTGEQYF
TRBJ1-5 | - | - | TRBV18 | TGTGCCAGCTCACCACCAGGTGGTGGGAGCAATCAGCCCCAGCATTTT | CASSPPGGGSNQPQHF
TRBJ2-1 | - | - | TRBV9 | TGTGCCAGCAGCCCAAGACCAGGGGAGTACCCCTCCAATGAGCAGTTCTTC | CASSPRPGEYPSNEQFF
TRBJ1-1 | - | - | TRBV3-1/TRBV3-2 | TGTGCCAGCAGCCAATTCCCCCCGGGCGCCTTGGCTTTCTTT | CASSQFPPGALAFF
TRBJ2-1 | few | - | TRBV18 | TGTGCCAGCTCACCACCAGGGCTAGGCCAAGGTGAGCAGTTCTTC | CASSPPGLGQGEQFF
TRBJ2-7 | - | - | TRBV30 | TGTGCCTGGAGTGTAGGCGTCGGAACCTACGAGCAGTACTTC | CAWSVGVGTYEQYF
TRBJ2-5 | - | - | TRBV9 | TGTGCCAGCAGCTCCCCAAAGTTCAGGGAGACCCAGTACTTC | CASSSPKFRETQYF
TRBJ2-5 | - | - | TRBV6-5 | TGTGCCAGCAGTTCAGGAGGCAGACTGGAGACCCAGTACTTC | CASSSGGRLETQYF
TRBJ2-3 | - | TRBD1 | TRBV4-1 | TGCGCCAGCAGCCTACGACAGGGACCAGATACGCAGTATTTT | CASSLRQGPDTQYF
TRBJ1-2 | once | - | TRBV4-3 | TGCGCCAGCAGCCTCTTTAGGGCAGACTCCTATGGCTACACCTTC | CASSLFRADSYGYTF
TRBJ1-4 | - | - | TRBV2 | TGTGCCATACGTCCCAAATCAACTAATGAAAAACTGTTTTTT | CAIRPKSTNEKLFF